These T cell receptor beta chains were read from a single sample in a study of low-dose radiotherapy and immunotherapy resistance in tumors. TCRdb called the reads again in MiXCR, with one record for every CDR3 protein. There are about 89,000 distinct CDR3 sequences in the sample; more than 7.5% occur only once, and around 0.97% lies in the top ten. Sequences were derived from PBMCs, sampled before treatment. These receptors were obtained from a male donor with prostate cancer. Each CDR3 is given with its conserved first and last residue. Each record gives: clone size, J gene, V gene, CDR3 protein. Some rows mark clone size as missing; the rest say once, few, many or name a class of expanded clone.

many TRBJ2-6 TRBV25-1 CASSTAPGEGSGANVLTF
many TRBJ2-1 TRBV7-9 CASSPANGGQGNEQFF
many TRBJ1-5 TRBV27 CASSPSPMTGWSNQPQHF
many TRBJ2-3 TRBV14 CASSTRGDTQYF
many TRBJ1-5 TRBV18 CASRDSSNQPQHF
many TRBJ2-1 TRBV9 CASSVATGFPYNEQFF
many TRBJ2-7 TRBV18 CASSPGQGALHEQYF
many TRBJ1-5 TRBV6-4 CASSDSWGNQPQHF
many TRBJ1-2 TRBV3-1 CASSPPGRGDGYTF
NA TRBJ2-3 TRBV11-1 CASSSDRDSTQYF
NA TRBJ2-6 TRBV21-1 CASSTQGRHGANVLTF
many TRBJ1-1 TRBV2 CASKNNMNTEAFF
many TRBJ2-5 TRBV25-1 CASSERTRTSGYIETQYF
many TRBJ2-2 TRBV28 CASSWGQLTGELFF